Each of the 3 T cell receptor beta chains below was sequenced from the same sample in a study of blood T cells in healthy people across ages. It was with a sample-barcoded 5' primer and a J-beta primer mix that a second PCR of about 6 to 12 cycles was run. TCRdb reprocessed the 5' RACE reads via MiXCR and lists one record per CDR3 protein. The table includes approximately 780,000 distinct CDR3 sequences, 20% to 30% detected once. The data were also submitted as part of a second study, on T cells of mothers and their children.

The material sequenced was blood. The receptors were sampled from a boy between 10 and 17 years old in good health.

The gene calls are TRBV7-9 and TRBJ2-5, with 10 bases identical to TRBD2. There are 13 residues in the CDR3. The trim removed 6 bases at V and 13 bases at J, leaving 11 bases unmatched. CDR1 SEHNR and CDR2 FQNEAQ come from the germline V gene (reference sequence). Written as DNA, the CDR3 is TGTGCCAGCAGTTTAAGCGGGGGGGCCTGGGTGTACTTC. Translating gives CASSLSGGAWVYF.

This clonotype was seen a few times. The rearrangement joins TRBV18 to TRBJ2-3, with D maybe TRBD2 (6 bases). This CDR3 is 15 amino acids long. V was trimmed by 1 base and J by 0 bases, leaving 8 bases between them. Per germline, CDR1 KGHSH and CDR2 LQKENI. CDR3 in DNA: TGTGCCAGCTCACCACGGAGCGGGAGCACAGATACGCAGTATTTT. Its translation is CASSPRSGSTDTQYF.

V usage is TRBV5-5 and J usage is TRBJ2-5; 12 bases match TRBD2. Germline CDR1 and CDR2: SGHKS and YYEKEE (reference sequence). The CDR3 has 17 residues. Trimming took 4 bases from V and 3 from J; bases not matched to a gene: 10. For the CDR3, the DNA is TGTGCCAGCAGCCCCTATCCTAGCGGGGGGGAGGAAGAGACCCAGTACTTC. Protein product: CASSPYPSGGEEETQYF. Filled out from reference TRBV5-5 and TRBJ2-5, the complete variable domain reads DAGVTQSPTHLIKTRGQQVTLRCSPISGHKSVSWYQQVLGQGPQFIFQYYEKEERGRGNFPDRFSARQFPNYSSELNVNALLLGDSALYLCASSPYPSGGEEETQYFGPGTRLLVL.